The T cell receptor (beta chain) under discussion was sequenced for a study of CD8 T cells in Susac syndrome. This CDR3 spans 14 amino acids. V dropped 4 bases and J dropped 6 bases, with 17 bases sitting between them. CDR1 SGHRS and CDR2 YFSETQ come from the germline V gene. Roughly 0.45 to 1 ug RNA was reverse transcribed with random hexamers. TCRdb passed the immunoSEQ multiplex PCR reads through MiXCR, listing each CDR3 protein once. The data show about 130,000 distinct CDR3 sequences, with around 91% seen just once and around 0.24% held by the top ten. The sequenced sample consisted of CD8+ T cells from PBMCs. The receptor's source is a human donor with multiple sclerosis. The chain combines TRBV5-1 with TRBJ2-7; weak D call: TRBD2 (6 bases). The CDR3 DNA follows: TGCGCCAGCAGCCTTGGGACTCAAGTCCCCGAGCAGTACTTC. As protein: CASSLGTQVPEQYF.